Below are 12 T cell receptor beta chains sequenced from a single sample in a study of blood T cell repertoires in COVID-19. Profiled with immunoSEQ multiplex PCR; TCRdb holds only in-frame clones, not every one. Of a few hundred thousand clones in the sample, roughly 85% were seen once. Sample: peripheral blood. Receptors were obtained from a human donor in a cohort sampled during active COVID-19.

The V call is TRBV11-2, the J call TRBJ2-7, with TRBD1 as a possible D gene (5 bases). Germline V gene lookup returns CDR1 SGHAT and CDR2 FQNNGV. The CDR3 extends over 15 amino acids. Deletions cut 1 base from V and 3 bases from J, with 13 bases between. CDR3 DNA: TGTGCCAGCAGCTTAGCCGCAGGGAACCTCTACGAGCAGTACTTC. Residues: CASSLAAGNLYEQYF.

The chain is built from TRBV5-1 and TRBJ2-1, with D perhaps TRBD1 (6 bases). Germline CDR1 and CDR2: SGHRS and YFSETQ. The CDR3 contains 13 residues. Deletions cut 0 bases from V and 9 bases from J, with 10 bases between. The chain's CDR3 is CASSLETGSEQFF. The CDR3 region has the DNA TGCGCCAGCAGCTTGGAGACAGGTAGTGAGCAGTTCTTC.

V and J are TRBV5-8 and TRBJ1-1; D is undetermined. This CDR3 spans 15 amino acids. From germline, CDR1 is SGHTS and CDR2 YDEGEE. V lost 0 bases and J lost 1, with 10 bases in between. This chain's CDR3 is CASSLEVGRNTEAFF. Written as DNA, the CDR3 is TGTGCCAGCAGCTTGGAGGTGGGCAGGAACACTGAAGCTTTCTTT.

The chain is built from TRBV30 and TRBJ1-5; the D is unclear. This CDR3 is built from 15 residues. Germline V lookup: CDR1 GTSNPN, CDR2 SVGIG (reference sequence). The V and J ends lost 0 bases and 1 base respectively, with 10 bases between them. The CDR3 spells CAWSVPGGSNQPQHF. The DNA for the CDR3 is TGTGCCTGGAGTGTACCCGGAGGAAGCAATCAGCCCCAGCATTTT. The whole variable domain, remainder taken from reference TRBV30 and TRBJ1-5, is SQTIHQWPATLVQPVGSPLSLECTVEGTSNPNLYWYRQAAGRGLQLLFYSVGIGQISSEVPQNLSASRPQDRQFILSSKKLLLSDSGFYLCAWSVPGGSNQPQHFGDGTRLSIL.

The V gene is TRBV6-5, the J gene TRBJ2-7; 7 bases line up with TRBD2. The J segment lost 2 bases and the V segment lost 6 bases, leaving 7 bases of the junction unmatched. CDR1 and CDR2 from the germline V gene are MNHEY and SVGAGI. There are 14 residues in the CDR3. The CDR3 reads CASSRLAAPYEQYF. DNA for the CDR3: TGTGCCAGCAGCAGGCTAGCGGCCCCCTACGAGCAGTACTTC.

The V call is TRBV6-5, the J call TRBJ1-1; D not resolved. The germline gives CDR1 MNHEY, CDR2 SVGAGI. V dropped 2 bases and J dropped 2 bases, with 9 bases sitting between them. The CDR3 length is 14 residues. CDR3 in amino acids: CASSYLQVNTEAFF. DNA for the CDR3: TGTGCCAGCAGTTACCTCCAGGTTAACACTGAAGCTTTCTTT.

This clone was found once. This sequence joins TRBV30 and TRBJ1-4; TRBD1 aligns across 8 bases. This CDR3 is built from 13 residues. Germline V CDR1 and CDR2: GTSNPN, SVGIG (reference sequence). Trimming removed 4 bases from V and 5 bases from J; junction bases left unmatched: 3. The CDR3 nucleotides read TGTGCCTGGACACAGGGGGGGAATGAAAAACTGTTTTTT. It specifies CAWTQGGNEKLFF. Full variable domain (remainder filled in from reference TRBV30 and TRBJ1-4): SQTIHQWPATLVQPVGSPLSLECTVEGTSNPNLYWYRQAAGRGLQLLFYSVGIGQISSEVPQNLSASRPQDRQFILSSKKLLLSDSGFYLCAWTQGGNEKLFFGSGTQLSVL.

The rearrangement joins TRBV7-9 to TRBJ2-5; D remains unclear. The CDR3 loop spans 13 amino acids. Germline CDR1 and CDR2: SEHNR and FQNEAQ (reference sequence). V lost 5 bases and J 4 bases, leaving 11 bases between the germline ends. This CDR3 is CASSPGPLETQYF. CDR3 bases: TGTGCCAGCAGCCCCGGTCCGCTAGAGACCCAGTACTTC. The full variable domain, with the rest looked up from reference TRBV7-9 and TRBJ2-5, is DTGVSQNPRHKITKRGQNVTFRCDPISEHNRLYWYRQTLGQGPEFLTYFQNEAQLEKSRLLSDRFSAERPKGSFSTLEIQRTEQGDSAMYLCASSPGPLETQYFGPGTRLLVL.

In this sample, this clone turned up once. The chain has TRBV6-1 and TRBJ2-3; the match to TRBD1 covers 8 bases. Germline V gives CDR1 MNHNS, CDR2 SASEGT. CDR3 size: 16 residues. V trimming: 4 bases; J trimming: 4 bases; junction bases outside the gene matches: 10. The CDR3 here is CASSGSTGEEADTQYF. The CDR3 DNA sequence: TGTGCCAGCAGTGGATCGACAGGGGAGGAGGCAGATACGCAGTATTTT.

The chain uses TRBV24-1 and TRBJ2-1; 8 nucleotides agree with TRBD2. CDR1 is KGHDR, CDR2 SFDVKD, per germline. This CDR3 contains 16 residues. Losses at the gene ends were 6 bases for V and 5 bases for J; bases not matched to a gene: 11. The CDR3 protein is CATSPIAGGQNNEQFF. Here the CDR3 DNA reads TGTGCCACCAGTCCGATTGCGGGGGGACAAAACAATGAGCAGTTCTTC.

The chain uses TRBV30 and TRBJ1-1, with a tentative D call TRBD1 (6 bases). The CDR3 is made up of 13 amino acids. CDR1 is GTSNPN and CDR2 is SVGIG in the germline V gene (reference sequence). V was clipped by 3 bases and J by 8 bases, with 16 bases between them. DNA of the CDR3: TGTGCCTGGAGGAGGGGGACAAGAGGAGAAGCTTTCTTT. It is translated as CAWRRGTRGEAFF.

This clone came up once. The chain joins TRBV6-1 to TRBJ2-1; 11 bases line up with TRBD2. Trimming at V came to 7 bases and at J to 0 bases, leaving 14 bases not matched to a gene. The CDR3 extends over 19 amino acids. Germline CDR1 reads MNHNS; CDR2 reads SASEGT. The CDR3 region is CASIDGLAGGSSSYNEQFF. The CDR3 DNA follows: TGTGCCAGCATTGATGGGCTAGCGGGGGGATCGAGCTCCTACAATGAGCAGTTCTTC.